Described below is a single T cell receptor (beta chain) sequence and its context. The antigen remains unidentified. The entry originates in a study of T cells expressing NK-cell markers. Study summary: Sorted CD3+CD56-NKG2C+, CD3+CD56+NKG2C+ and CD3+CD56+NKG2C- T cells supplied the TCR beta repertoires. Seven of the eight sequenced donors were classified as HCMV-seropositive, and one was classified as seronegative.

5'RACE template switching built TCR beta cDNA with unique molecular identifiers. TCRdb reprocessed the 5' RACE reads and stores each CDR3 protein as one record, lacking DNA. The sample shows 400,000 to 550,000 distinct CDR3 sequences, and more than 7% sits with its ten largest clones. Study-wide points: The CD3+CD56-NKG2C+ fraction was also led by these clonotypes in a few donors.

The TCR comes from a woman between 18 and 70 years old in good health. Sequenced sample: blood T cells: a sorted CD56 or NKG2C T cell subset, CD4+ or CD8+ T cells, or bulk PBMC T cells (not recorded which).

CDR3 sequence reads: CASSGEDPNTGELFF. The chain couples TRBV19 to TRBJ2-2; with no DNA, the TCRdb D assignment of TRBD2 cannot be verified. The CDR3 spans 15 residues. Germline V gene data show CDR1 as LNHDA and CDR2 as SQIVND (reference sequence).